Listed below are T cell receptor beta chains from one sample, sequenced in a study of shared clonotypes between healthy human individuals. The assay was immunoSEQ multiplex PCR, and TCRdb's table has in-frame clones only and misses some. The sample holds approximately 1.5 million clones, approximately 98% seen once. Sequencing was done on a sample of naive CD4+ T cells sorted from blood. All receptors derive from a man aged 25 to 40 in good health. CDR3s include the opening cysteine and the closing phenylalanine or tryptophan. The D gene is left open where the match is weak. Not every row has a clone size; where given, it reads once, few, many or a size class.

DNA: TGTGCCAGTAGTATGGGAACAGTCACAGATACGCAGTATTTT
CDR3: CASSMGTVTDTQYF
J: TRBJ2-3
size: .
V: TRBV19
D: .

DNA: TGTGCCAGCAGCTTGCCCGGGACTTTTAACTATGGCTACACCTTC
CDR3: CASSLPGTFNYGYTF
J: TRBJ1-2
size: .
V: TRBV7-2
D: .

DNA: TGTGCCAGCAGCTTAAGCTCCTACGAGCAGTACTTC
CDR3: CASSLSSYEQYF
J: TRBJ2-7
size: .
V: TRBV7-9
D: .

DNA: TGTGCCAGTAAAGCGGGAGTTGGTGGGGAGCTGTTTTTT
CDR3: CASKAGVGGELFF
J: TRBJ2-2
size: .
V: TRBV27
D: TRBD2

DNA: TGCAGCGTTGAGACTAGCGGGAGTAATACGCAGTATTTT
CDR3: CSVETSGSNTQYF
J: TRBJ2-3
size: .
V: TRBV29-1
D: TRBD2

DNA: TGTGCCAGCAGCTTGAAAACAGGTGCGGGAAAACTGTTTTTT
CDR3: CASSLKTGAGKLFF
J: TRBJ1-4
size: .
V: TRBV5-6
D: .

DNA: TGTGCCAGCAGCTTGACCCACAGGGCTGGGCAGCCCCAGCATTTT
CDR3: CASSLTHRAGQPQHF
J: TRBJ1-5
size: once
V: TRBV5-5
D: .

DNA: TGTGCCAGTAGTATCCTGAGGCGGAAAACAGGGATAAAGACTGAAGCTTTCTTT
CDR3: CASSILRRKTGIKTEAFF
J: TRBJ1-1
size: .
V: TRBV19
D: .

DNA: TGTGCCAGTAGTATAGTCGAGGGAGTAGGAGAGCAGTACTTC
CDR3: CASSIVEGVGEQYF
J: TRBJ2-7
size: .
V: TRBV19
D: .

DNA: TGCGCCAGCAGCTTGGGACTAGCGGGAGTGGCAGATACGCAGTATTTT
CDR3: CASSLGLAGVADTQYF
J: TRBJ2-3
size: .
V: TRBV5-1
D: TRBD2

DNA: TGTGCCAGCAGTTTACCCGTGTATGAAGCTTTCTTT
CDR3: CASSLPVYEAFF
J: TRBJ1-1
size: .
V: TRBV28
D: .

DNA: TGTGCCAGCTCACCAGGACAGGGGGCAGGAGAGACCCAGTACTTC
CDR3: CASSPGQGAGETQYF
J: TRBJ2-5
size: .
V: TRBV18
D: TRBD1

DNA: TGTGCCAGCTCGACAGATCGAAATCAGCCCCAGCATTTT
CDR3: CASSTDRNQPQHF
J: TRBJ1-5
size: .
V: TRBV18
D: .

DNA: TGTGCCAGCAGTTCACTAGCGGGGAACACCGGGGAGCTGTTTTTT
CDR3: CASSSLAGNTGELFF
J: TRBJ2-2
size: .
V: TRBV5-4
D: TRBD2

DNA: TGTGCCAGCAGCATTAATCTGGGGTTCCATAGCTCTGGGGCCAACGTCCTGACTTTC
CDR3: CASSINLGFHSSGANVLTF
J: TRBJ2-6
size: .
V: TRBV7-8
D: .

DNA: TGTGCCAGCAGCGTACGACTCTCGGAGCAGTACTTC
CDR3: CASSVRLSEQYF
J: TRBJ2-7
size: .
V: TRBV9
D: .

DNA: TGTGCCAGCAGCGTAGCCCTCTCACCAACCTATGGCTACACCTTC
CDR3: CASSVALSPTYGYTF
J: TRBJ1-2
size: .
V: TRBV9
D: .

DNA: TGTGCCAGCAGCTTCGTCGGACTGCCGAGCTACGAGCAGTACTTC
CDR3: CASSFVGLPSYEQYF
J: TRBJ2-7
size: .
V: TRBV7-8
D: .

DNA: TGTGCCATCAGTGACTCCAGCTCCTACAATGAGCAGTTCTTC
CDR3: CAISDSSSYNEQFF
J: TRBJ2-1
size: .
V: TRBV10-3
D: .

DNA: TGTGCCAGCTCACCAGGCGGGACAGGGACCTACAATGAGCAGTTCTTC
CDR3: CASSPGGTGTYNEQFF
J: TRBJ2-1
size: .
V: TRBV18
D: TRBD1

DNA: TGTGCCAGCAGCTTAGTTGTGGGAGCCTACGAGCAGTACTTC
CDR3: CASSLVVGAYEQYF
J: TRBJ2-7
size: once
V: TRBV7-6
D: .

DNA: TGTGCCAGCAGTGAAGGGGACAGTCGGGGAGGCTACACCTTC
CDR3: CASSEGDSRGGYTF
J: TRBJ1-2
size: .
V: TRBV2
D: TRBD1

DNA: TGTGCCAGCAGTTTATCCGGGCAGGGGCGCGGGGCTTTCTTT
CDR3: CASSLSGQGRGAFF
J: TRBJ1-1
size: .
V: TRBV28
D: .

DNA: TGTGCCAGCAGCTTGGACCGAGCCTCCGGGACCCAGTACTTC
CDR3: CASSLDRASGTQYF
J: TRBJ2-5
size: once
V: TRBV5-8
D: .

DNA: TGCGCCAGCAGCTTTTCAGGGACCCAGTACTTC
CDR3: CASSFSGTQYF
J: TRBJ2-5
size: .
V: TRBV5-1
D: .

DNA: TGTGCCAGCAGCTTTGACGCCACAGGGGTATATGGCTACACCTTC
CDR3: CASSFDATGVYGYTF
J: TRBJ1-2
size: .
V: TRBV5-5
D: TRBD1

DNA: TGTGCCAGCAGCTCGGTTAGCGGGAGGAGCTCCTACAATGAGCAGTTCTTC
CDR3: CASSSVSGRSSYNEQFF
J: TRBJ2-1
size: .
V: TRBV7-9
D: TRBD2

DNA: TGTGCCAGCTCAAAACCGAACACAGGGGCCATCTCCTACGAGCAGTACTTC
CDR3: CASSKPNTGAISYEQYF
J: TRBJ2-7
size: .
V: TRBV25-1
D: TRBD1

DNA: TGTGCCAGCAGCTTGAGAGGTGGTTATGGGGCCAACGTCCTGACTTTC
CDR3: CASSLRGGYGANVLTF
J: TRBJ2-6
size: .
V: TRBV7-2
D: .

DNA: TGCAGCGTGGGGACAGGGGACAACTATGGCTACACCTTC
CDR3: CSVGTGDNYGYTF
J: TRBJ1-2
size: .
V: TRBV29-1
D: TRBD1

DNA: TGTGCCAGCAGTCCCAGAGCGGGAGCCTCGAGCTCCTACGAGCAGTACTTC
CDR3: CASSPRAGASSSYEQYF
J: TRBJ2-7
size: .
V: TRBV27
D: TRBD2

DNA: TGTGCCAGCAGTCCACTCCCTAGGGACAGATTATATGGCTACACCTTC
CDR3: CASSPLPRDRLYGYTF
J: TRBJ1-2
size: .
V: TRBV28
D: TRBD1

DNA: TGTGCCAGCAGCTTAATGGGGCCCAACTATGGCTACACCTTC
CDR3: CASSLMGPNYGYTF
J: TRBJ1-2
size: .
V: TRBV7-9
D: .

DNA: TGCGCCAGCAGCCTGGACGGGGGGTACGAGCAGTACTTC
CDR3: CASSLDGGYEQYF
J: TRBJ2-7
size: .
V: TRBV5-1
D: TRBD2

DNA: TGCGCCAGCAGCTGGGAGGACACGGAGCAGTTCTTC
CDR3: CASSWEDTEQFF
J: TRBJ2-1
size: .
V: TRBV5-1
D: .

DNA: TGTGCCAGCAGCAGAAACAGGGATGCGTTCTTC
CDR3: CASSRNRDAFF
J: TRBJ2-1
size: .
V: TRBV7-2
D: .

DNA: TGCAGCGTCTCATTTGGACAGTCGCAAGGAAACACCATATATTTT
CDR3: CSVSFGQSQGNTIYF
J: TRBJ1-3
size: .
V: TRBV29-1
D: .

DNA: TGCGCCAGCAGCTTGGATGCGACAAGCTCCTACGAGCAGTACTTC
CDR3: CASSLDATSSYEQYF
J: TRBJ2-7
size: .
V: TRBV5-1
D: .

DNA: TGTGCCAGCAGTAGCAGGGGGCGCGATCAAGAGACCCAGTACTTC
CDR3: CASSSRGRDQETQYF
J: TRBJ2-5
size: .
V: TRBV6-5
D: TRBD1

DNA: TGTGCCAGCAGAGGACAGGGAGAAACTGAAGCTTTCTTT
CDR3: CASRGQGETEAFF
J: TRBJ1-1
size: .
V: TRBV6-4
D: TRBD1

DNA: TGTGCCAGCAGTGAAGCGCTTGGGGCTCAGCCCCAGCATTTT
CDR3: CASSEALGAQPQHF
J: TRBJ1-5
size: .
V: TRBV2
D: .

DNA: TGTGCCAGCAGGAGGGGGGCTCTCCAGCCAGATACGCAGTATTTT
CDR3: CASRRGALQPDTQYF
J: TRBJ2-3
size: .
V: TRBV6-5
D: .

DNA: TGTGCCATCAGTGACCCGACAGTTAATCAGCCCCAGCATTTT
CDR3: CAISDPTVNQPQHF
J: TRBJ1-5
size: .
V: TRBV10-3
D: .

DNA: TGTGCCAGCAGTCGGGACAGGGGTTTCTCACCCTACGAGCAGTACTTC
CDR3: CASSRDRGFSPYEQYF
J: TRBJ2-7
size: .
V: TRBV27
D: TRBD1